These T cell receptor beta chains were read from a single sample in a study of cytotoxic CD8 clonotypes in ibrutinib-treated CLL. Measured with immunoSEQ multiplex PCR; TCRdb has only the in-frame clones, and not every one. Found here are about 25,000 clones, roughly 85% of them singletons; the top ten hold over 6.5%. Specimen: PBMCs, collected after 24 months of ibrutinib treatment. Receptors originate from a human donor with chronic lymphocytic leukemia. The CDR3 runs from the conserved cysteine through the conserved F or W. A D gene is named only where the DNA matches it firmly. Clone size is shown for a subset of rows, as once, few, many or a class of expanded clone.

CDR3 DNA,CDR3 protein,J gene,V gene,D gene,clone size
TGTGCCATCAGGGGTAGGGCAGATACGCAGTATTTT,CAIRGRADTQYF,TRBJ2-3,TRBV10-3,-,-
TGTGCCAGCAGCGTACCCGGGACAGCCTTACTGGGAGCTTTCTTT,CASSVPGTALLGAFF,TRBJ1-1,TRBV5-6,TRBD1,-
TGTGCCAGCAGTGGGGAGCGCCTCTACGAGCAGTACTTC,CASSGERLYEQYF,TRBJ2-7,TRBV2,-,-
TGTGCCAGCTCACCAACAGGGAACTATGGCTACACCTTC,CASSPTGNYGYTF,TRBJ1-2,TRBV18,-,-
TGTGCCAGCAGCCAACGGTGGCGGGGTAGCACAGATACGCAGTATTTT,CASSQRWRGSTDTQYF,TRBJ2-3,TRBV14,-,-
TGCGCCAGCAGCCAAGAGACAGGGAGTAATTCATGGGGCTACACCTTC,CASSQETGSNSWGYTF,TRBJ1-2,TRBV4-1,TRBD1,-
TGTGCCAGCAGGGGTAGCGGGGGGGCCACAGATACGCAGTATTTT,CASRGSGGATDTQYF,TRBJ2-3,TRBV6-4,TRBD2,-
TGCGCCAGCAGCTTGGCCTCCGGCTACGAGCAGTACTTC,CASSLASGYEQYF,TRBJ2-7,TRBV5-1,-,-
TGTGCCATCAGTGCTACTAATTCACCCCTCCACTTT,CAISATNSPLHF,TRBJ1-6,TRBV10-3,-,-
TGTGCCAGCAGCTTAGATGGGGGCTACTACGAGCAGTACTTC,CASSLDGGYYEQYF,TRBJ2-7,TRBV7-3,-,once
TGCAGCGTTGGAACCCTTTTTGGAAACACCATATATTTT,CSVGTLFGNTIYF,TRBJ1-3,TRBV29-1,-,-
TGTGCCACCAGCAGAGAATCAGGGGAAAACATTCAGTACTTC,CATSRESGENIQYF,TRBJ2-4,TRBV15,-,-
TGCGCCAGCAGCTTGGGCGCTCCGGAGGGCTACACCTTC,CASSLGAPEGYTF,TRBJ1-2,TRBV5-1,-,-
TGCGCCAGCAGCCAAGTGGATCGCCCAGATACGCAGTATTTT,CASSQVDRPDTQYF,TRBJ2-3,TRBV4-1,-,-
TGTGCCAGCAGCTTATCATTTCCAGGGGCGCATGGCTACACCTTC,CASSLSFPGAHGYTF,TRBJ1-2,TRBV7-2,-,-
TGTGCCAGCAGCTTGAACACTGAAGCTTTCTTT,CASSLNTEAFF,TRBJ1-1,TRBV5-6,-,-
TGTGCCAGCAGCTGGCGAGCGACTAGCGGGGGGATGGATACGCAGTATTTT,CASSWRATSGGMDTQYF,TRBJ2-3,TRBV5-6,TRBD2,-
TGTGCCAGCAGTTGGGCGAGCCGGAATGAGCAGTTCTTC,CASSWASRNEQFF,TRBJ2-1,TRBV27,-,-
TGTGCCAGCAGTGGATCCGGGACAAGGGCCCAGTACTTC,CASSGSGTRAQYF,TRBJ2-5,TRBV2,-,-
TGTGCCAGCAGCTTGACTTATCAGGGAATCTATGGCTACACCTTC,CASSLTYQGIYGYTF,TRBJ1-2,TRBV5-5,-,-
TGTGCCAGCAGCTTGAGTAGCGGCTGGACCGGGGAGCTGTTTTTT,CASSLSSGWTGELFF,TRBJ2-2,TRBV7-2,-,-